Below are 14 T cell receptor beta chains sequenced from a single sample in a study of blood T cell repertoires in COVID-19. Measured with immunoSEQ multiplex PCR; TCRdb has only the in-frame clones, and not every one. Among 200,000 to 250,000 clones listed, roughly 80% were seen once. Specimen: peripheral blood. The receptors were gathered from a woman in her seventies with active or convalescent COVID-19.

The chain is built from TRBV18 and TRBJ2-5; D remains unclear. This CDR3 has 11 amino acids. Deletions cut 5 bases from V and 5 bases from J, with 6 bases between. Germline-derived CDR1 and CDR2 are KGHSH and LQKENI. CDR3 sequence: CASSFQETQYF. CDR3 nucleotides: TGTGCCAGCTCATTCCAGGAGACCCAGTACTTC. The full variable domain, completed using reference TRBV18 and TRBJ2-5, is NAGVMQNPRHLVRRRGQEARLRCSPMKGHSHVYWYRQLPEEGLKFMVYLQKENIIDESGMPKERFSAEFPKEGPSILRIQQVVRGDSAAYFCASSFQETQYFGPGTRLLVL.

The chain combines TRBV6-7 with TRBJ2-4, with D possibly TRBD2 on 7 matching bases. TRBV6-7 is an ORF for which the function is uncertain. V lost 7 bases and J 7 bases, leaving 11 bases between the germline ends. This CDR3 has 12 amino acids. The CDR3 region is CASKGGGNIQYF. The DNA for the CDR3 is TGTGCCAGCAAAGGGGGAGGGAACATTCAGTACTTC.

V and J are TRBV5-1 and TRBJ2-7, with D perhaps matching TRBD2 (5 bases). The V and J ends lost 0 bases and 1 base respectively, with 11 bases between them. CDR1 SGHRS and CDR2 YFSETQ come from the germline V gene. The CDR3 totals 15 residues. The CDR3 reads CASSLGLAASYEQYF. CDR3 nucleotides: TGCGCCAGCAGCTTGGGGCTAGCCGCTTCCTACGAGCAGTACTTC.

The V and J genes are TRBV5-4 and TRBJ2-1; 9 positions agree with TRBD2. V trimming: 4 bases; J trimming: 3 bases; junction bases outside the gene matches: 2. The CDR3 extends over 14 amino acids. Germline values: CDR1 SGHNT, CDR2 YYREEE (reference sequence). The chain's CDR3 is CASSELAGYNEQFF. The DNA for the CDR3 is TGTGCCAGCAGCGAACTAGCGGGCTACAATGAGCAGTTCTTC. The full variable domain, its missing parts supplied by reference TRBV5-4 and TRBJ2-1, is ETGVTQSPTHLIKTRGQQVTLRCSSQSGHNTVSWYQQALGQGPQFIFQYYREEENGRGNFPPRFSGLQFPNYSSELNVNALELDDSALYLCASSELAGYNEQFFGPGTRLTVL.

The V and J genes are TRBV6-5 and TRBJ1-5; the match to TRBD1 covers 7 bases. Unmatched junction bases numbered 6, after V lost 6 bases and J lost 4 bases. Germline lookup yields CDR1 MNHEY and CDR2 SVGAGI. The CDR3 sequence is 14 residues long. The CDR3 region has the DNA TGTGCCAGCAGACGGGCAGGGGGTAATCAGCCCCAGCATTTT. It specifies CASRRAGGNQPQHF.

The chain is built from TRBV3-1 (or the pseudogene TRBV3-2) and TRBJ2-1; 9 nucleotides line up with TRBD2. J gave up 6 bases and V 5 bases, and 5 bases lay outside the gene matches. Germline V gives CDR1 LGHDT, CDR2 YNNKEL (reference sequence). There are 14 residues in the CDR3. Written as DNA, the CDR3 is TGTGCCAGCAGCGGGCGGGAGGGGGGCAATGAGCAGTTCTTC. It yields the protein CASSGREGGNEQFF.

This sequence joins TRBV5-6 and TRBJ1-1; D perhaps matches TRBD1 (5 bases). Trimming took 7 bases from V and 1 from J, leaving 17 bases between them. Germline-derived CDR1 and CDR2 are SGHDT and YYEEEE. The CDR3 has 15 amino acids. This CDR3 is CASPGAEGENTEAFF. The CDR3 DNA follows: TGTGCCAGCCCCGGGGCGGAGGGCGAGAACACTGAAGCTTTCTTT. The full variable domain, in which reference TRBV5-6 and TRBJ1-1 provide the parts outside the CDR3, is DAGVTQSPTHLIKTRGQQVTLRCSPKSGHDTVSWYQQALGQGPQFIFQYYEEEERQRGNFPDRFSGHQFPNYSSELNVNALLLGDSALYLCASPGAEGENTEAFFGQGTRLTVV.

Here the CDR3 DNA reads TGTGCCAGTAGGGACAGGGGGCGCGAGAACACTGAAGCTTTCTTT. Translation gives CASRDRGRENTEAFF. V is TRBV19 and J is TRBJ1-1, with 11 bases lining up with TRBD1. V trimming: 6 bases; J trimming: 1 base; junction bases outside the gene matches: 4. The CDR3 is 15 residues long. The germline CDR1 and CDR2 sequences are LNHDA and SQIVND (reference sequence).

The chain recombines TRBV5-1 with TRBJ2-3; D perhaps matches TRBD2 (5 bases). CDR3 length equals 16 residues. Germline V lookup: CDR1 SGHRS, CDR2 YFSETQ. V shed 6 bases and J shed 1 base, with 18 bases lying between them. The CDR3 DNA follows: TGCGCCAGCAAACTAACGGGCGAGAGGGGCACAGATACGCAGTATTTT. It is translated as CASKLTGERGTDTQYF.

The V call is TRBV5-1, the J call TRBJ2-3; D is perhaps TRBD2 (6 bases). This CDR3 region has 13 residues. Germline V gene sequence: CDR1 SGHRS, CDR2 YFSETQ. Deletions cut 7 bases from V and 5 bases from J, with 14 bases between. As DNA, the CDR3 is TGCGCCAGCGAAAACCAGGGAGGAGATACGCAGTATTTT. Its translation is CASENQGGDTQYF.

V usage is TRBV6-5 and J usage is TRBJ1-5; 9 bases agree with TRBD1. The J segment lost 7 bases and the V segment lost 0 bases, leaving 4 bases of the junction unmatched. Germline values: CDR1 MNHEY, CDR2 SVGAGI. There are 15 residues in the CDR3. The CDR3 protein is CASSYSQGARQPQHF. CDR3 bases: TGTGCCAGCAGTTACTCACAGGGGGCGAGACAGCCCCAGCATTTT.

V and J are TRBV7-9 and TRBJ1-1; no definite D call. V was pared by 3 bases and J by 3 bases, with 8 bases between. Germline CDR1 and CDR2: SEHNR and FQNEAQ (reference sequence). CDR3 length equals 13 residues. CDR3 coding DNA: TGTGCCAGCAGCTTTCGGAGGGACACTGAAGCTTTCTTT. Translating it yields CASSFRRDTEAFF.

The chain joins TRBV6-6 to TRBJ2-5; D remains unclear. The CDR3 covers 12 residues. The germline V gene encodes CDR1 MNHNY and CDR2 SVGAGI (reference sequence). V lost 5 bases, J lost 5 bases, and 9 bases lay in between. DNA for the CDR3: TGTGCCAGCAGTCCCCCAGCGGAGACCCAGTACTTC. Translation gives CASSPPAETQYF.

The rearrangement links TRBV19 to TRBJ1-5; D is unresolved. CDR1 and CDR2 (germline): LNHDA, SQIVND (reference sequence). V was pared by 8 bases and J by 6 bases, with 8 bases between. The CDR3 length is 11 residues. CDR3 in amino acids: CASGPGQPQHF. Here the CDR3 DNA reads TGTGCCAGTGGGCCCGGTCAGCCCCAGCATTTT. The variable domain in full, with the rest retrieved from reference TRBV19 and TRBJ1-5, is DGGITQSPKYLFRKEGQNVTLSCEQNLNHDAMYWYRQDPGQGLRLIYYSQIVNDFQKGDIAEGYSVSREKKESFPLTVTSAQKNPTAFYLCASGPGQPQHFGDGTRLSIL.